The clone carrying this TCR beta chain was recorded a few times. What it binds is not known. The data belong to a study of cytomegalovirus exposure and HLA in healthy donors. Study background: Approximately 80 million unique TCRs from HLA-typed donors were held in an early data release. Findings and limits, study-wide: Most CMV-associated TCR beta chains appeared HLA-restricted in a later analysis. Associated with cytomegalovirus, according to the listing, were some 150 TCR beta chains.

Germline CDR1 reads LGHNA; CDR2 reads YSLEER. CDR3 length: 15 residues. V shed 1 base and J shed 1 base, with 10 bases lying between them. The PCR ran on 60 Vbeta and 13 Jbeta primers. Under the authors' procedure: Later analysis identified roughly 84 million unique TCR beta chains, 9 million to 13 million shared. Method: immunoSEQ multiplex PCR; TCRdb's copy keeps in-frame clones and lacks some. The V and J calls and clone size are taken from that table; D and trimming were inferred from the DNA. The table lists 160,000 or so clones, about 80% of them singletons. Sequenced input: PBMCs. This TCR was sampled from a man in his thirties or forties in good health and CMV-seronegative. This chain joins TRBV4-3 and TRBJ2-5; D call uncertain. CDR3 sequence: CASSQVGNLQETQYF. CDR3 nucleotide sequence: TGCGCCAGCAGCCAAGTGGGCAACCTCCAAGAGACCCAGTACTTC.